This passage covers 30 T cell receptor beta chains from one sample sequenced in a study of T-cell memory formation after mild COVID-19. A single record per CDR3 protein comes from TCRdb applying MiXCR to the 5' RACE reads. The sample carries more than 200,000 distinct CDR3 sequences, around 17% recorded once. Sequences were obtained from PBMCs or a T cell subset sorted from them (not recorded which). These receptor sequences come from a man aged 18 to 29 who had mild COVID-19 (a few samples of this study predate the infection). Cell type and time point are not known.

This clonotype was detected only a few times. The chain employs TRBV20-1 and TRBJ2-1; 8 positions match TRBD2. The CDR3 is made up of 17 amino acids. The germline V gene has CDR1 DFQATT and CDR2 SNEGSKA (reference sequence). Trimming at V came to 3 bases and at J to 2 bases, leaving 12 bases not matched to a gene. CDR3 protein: CSASGLAETSTYNEQFF. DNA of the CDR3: TGCAGTGCTAGTGGACTAGCTGAGACTTCGACCTACAATGAGCAGTTCTTC.

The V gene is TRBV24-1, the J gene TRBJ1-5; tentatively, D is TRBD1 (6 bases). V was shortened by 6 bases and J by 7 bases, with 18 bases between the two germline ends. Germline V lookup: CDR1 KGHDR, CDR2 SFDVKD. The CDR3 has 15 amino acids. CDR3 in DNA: TGTGCCACCAGTCGGAGAGGGGGATTCCACCAGCCCCAGCATTTT. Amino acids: CATSRRGGFHQPQHF.

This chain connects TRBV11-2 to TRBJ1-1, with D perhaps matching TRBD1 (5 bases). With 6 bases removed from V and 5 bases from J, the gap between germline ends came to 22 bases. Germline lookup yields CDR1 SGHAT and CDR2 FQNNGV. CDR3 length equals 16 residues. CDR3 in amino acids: CASSGLKKVQGTEAFF. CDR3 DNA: TGTGCCAGCAGTGGGCTAAAAAAGGTCCAGGGTACTGAAGCTTTCTTT.

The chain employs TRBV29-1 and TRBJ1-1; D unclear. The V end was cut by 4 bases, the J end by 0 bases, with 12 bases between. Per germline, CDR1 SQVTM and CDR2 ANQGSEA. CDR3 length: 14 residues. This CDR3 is CSVATDSLNTEAFF. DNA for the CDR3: TGCAGCGTTGCCACAGACTCTCTGAACACTGAAGCTTTCTTT.

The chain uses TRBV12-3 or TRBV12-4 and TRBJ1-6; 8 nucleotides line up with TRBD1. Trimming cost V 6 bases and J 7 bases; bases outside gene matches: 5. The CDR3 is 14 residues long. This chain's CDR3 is CASSETGANSPLHF. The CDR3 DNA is TGTGCCAGCAGCGAGACAGGGGCCAATTCACCCCTCCACTTT.

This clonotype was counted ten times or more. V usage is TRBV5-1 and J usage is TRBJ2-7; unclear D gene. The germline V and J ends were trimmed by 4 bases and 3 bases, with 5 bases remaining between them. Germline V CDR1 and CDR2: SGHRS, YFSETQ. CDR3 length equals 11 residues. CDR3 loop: CASSLDYEQYF. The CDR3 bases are TGCGCCAGCAGCCTAGACTACGAGCAGTACTTC.

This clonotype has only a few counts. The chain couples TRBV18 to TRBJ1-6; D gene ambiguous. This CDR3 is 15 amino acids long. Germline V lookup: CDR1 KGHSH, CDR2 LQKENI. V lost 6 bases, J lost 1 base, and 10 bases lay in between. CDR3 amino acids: CASSLPGSYNSPLHF. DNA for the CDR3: TGTGCCAGCTCCCTGCCGGGATCCTATAATTCACCCCTCCACTTT. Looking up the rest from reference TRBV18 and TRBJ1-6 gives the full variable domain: NAGVMQNPRHLVRRRGQEARLRCSPMKGHSHVYWYRQLPEEGLKFMVYLQKENIIDESGMPKERFSAEFPKEGPSILRIQQVVRGDSAAYFCASSLPGSYNSPLHFGNGTRLTVT.

The CDR3 DNA follows: TGTGCCAGCAGCTTCGGCAGGGGTATGGGCAATCAGCCCCAGCATTTT. Translated, it gives CASSFGRGMGNQPQHF. The chain carries TRBV7-2 and TRBJ1-5, with D possibly matching TRBD1 (6 bases). Trimming shortened V by 3 bases and J by 2 bases, and 14 bases separated the two germline ends. The CDR3 runs to 16 residues. Germline-derived CDR1 and CDR2 are SGHTA and FQGNSA. The full variable domain, completed using reference TRBV7-2 and TRBJ1-5, is GAGVSQSPSNKVTEKGKDVELRCDPISGHTALYWYRQSLGQGLEFLIYFQGNSAPDKSGLPSDRFSAERTGGSVSTLTIQRTQQEDSAVYLCASSFGRGMGNQPQHFGDGTRLSIL.

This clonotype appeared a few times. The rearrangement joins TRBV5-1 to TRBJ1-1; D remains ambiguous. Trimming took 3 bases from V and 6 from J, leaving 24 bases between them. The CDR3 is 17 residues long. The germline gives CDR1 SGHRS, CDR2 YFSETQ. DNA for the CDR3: TGCGCCAGCAGCTCCACCGCTGCAGGCCCCGGTGGCGCTGAAGCTTTCTTT. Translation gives CASSSTAAGPGGAEAFF. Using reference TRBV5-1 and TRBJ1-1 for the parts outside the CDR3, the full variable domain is KAGVTQTPRYLIKTRGQQVTLSCSPISGHRSVSWYQQTPGQGLQFLFEYFSETQRNKGNFPGRFSGRQFSNSRSEMNVSTLELGDSALYLCASSSTAAGPGGAEAFFGQGTRLTVV.

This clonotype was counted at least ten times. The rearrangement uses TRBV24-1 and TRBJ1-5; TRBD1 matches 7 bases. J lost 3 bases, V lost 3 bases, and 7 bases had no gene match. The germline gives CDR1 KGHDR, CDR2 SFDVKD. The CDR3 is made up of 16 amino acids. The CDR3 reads CATSDPRGGLNQPQHF. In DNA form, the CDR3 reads TGTGCCACCAGTGATCCCCGAGGGGGCCTCAATCAGCCCCAGCATTTT.

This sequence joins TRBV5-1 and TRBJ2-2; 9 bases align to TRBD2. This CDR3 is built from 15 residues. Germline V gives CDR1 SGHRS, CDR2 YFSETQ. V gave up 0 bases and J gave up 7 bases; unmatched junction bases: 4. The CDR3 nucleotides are TGCGCCAGCAGCTTGGAGGCTAGCGGGGTCGGGGAGCTGTTTTTT. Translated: CASSLEASGVGELFF.

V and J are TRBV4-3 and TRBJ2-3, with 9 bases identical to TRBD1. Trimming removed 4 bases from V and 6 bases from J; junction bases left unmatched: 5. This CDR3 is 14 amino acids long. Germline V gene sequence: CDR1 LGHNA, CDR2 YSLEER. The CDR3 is CASSRGQGVDTQYF. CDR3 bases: TGCGCCAGCAGCCGGGGACAGGGAGTGGATACGCAGTATTTT.

The CDR3, as DNA: TGTGCCACCAGTGATCCCCGGGGCAGGGTCGAACAGTTCTTC. It encodes CATSDPRGRVEQFF. The rearrangement links TRBV24-1 to TRBJ2-1; perhaps D is TRBD1 or TRBD2 (5 bases each). The germline gives CDR1 KGHDR, CDR2 SFDVKD. The length of the CDR3 is 14 residues. Trimming stripped 3 bases from V and 13 bases from J, with 18 bases between.

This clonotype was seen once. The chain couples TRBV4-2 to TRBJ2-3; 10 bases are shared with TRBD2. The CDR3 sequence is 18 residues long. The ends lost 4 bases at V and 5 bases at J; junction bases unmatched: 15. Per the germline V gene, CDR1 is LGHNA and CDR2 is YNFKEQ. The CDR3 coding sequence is TGTGCCAGCAGCCGGCAGTCTAGCGGGGGCCCCTATGGAGATACGCAGTATTTT. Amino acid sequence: CASSRQSSGGPYGDTQYF.

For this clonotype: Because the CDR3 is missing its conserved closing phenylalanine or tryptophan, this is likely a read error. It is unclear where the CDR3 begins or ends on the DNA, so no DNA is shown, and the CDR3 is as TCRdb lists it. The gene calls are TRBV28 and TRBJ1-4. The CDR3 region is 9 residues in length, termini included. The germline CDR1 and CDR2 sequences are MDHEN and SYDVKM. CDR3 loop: CASNLALDR.

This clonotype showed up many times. The CDR3 is CASSQAAGLAGGQFF. For the CDR3, the DNA is TGTGCCAGCAGCCAAGCTGCCGGACTAGCGGGGGGGCAGTTCTTC. This sequence joins TRBV3-1 and TRBJ2-1; 14 bases map to TRBD2. The CDR3 loop spans 15 amino acids. Germline assignment: CDR1 LGHDT and CDR2 YNNKEL (reference sequence). V was pared by 1 base and J by 12 bases, with 5 bases of the junction left unmatched.

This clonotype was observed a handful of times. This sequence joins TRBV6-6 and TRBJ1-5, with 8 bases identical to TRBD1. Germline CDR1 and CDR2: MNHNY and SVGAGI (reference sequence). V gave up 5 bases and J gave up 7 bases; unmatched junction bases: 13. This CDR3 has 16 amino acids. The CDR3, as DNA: TGTGCCAGCAGTACATCAGGGGGCGCAGGTAGACAGCCCCAGCATTTT. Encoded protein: CASSTSGGAGRQPQHF.

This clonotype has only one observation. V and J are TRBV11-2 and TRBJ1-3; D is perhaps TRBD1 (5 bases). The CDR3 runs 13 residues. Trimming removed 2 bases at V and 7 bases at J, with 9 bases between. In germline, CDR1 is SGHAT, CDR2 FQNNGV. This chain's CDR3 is CASSLSRDNTIYF. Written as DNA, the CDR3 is TGTGCCAGCAGCTTAAGCAGGGACAACACCATATATTTT.

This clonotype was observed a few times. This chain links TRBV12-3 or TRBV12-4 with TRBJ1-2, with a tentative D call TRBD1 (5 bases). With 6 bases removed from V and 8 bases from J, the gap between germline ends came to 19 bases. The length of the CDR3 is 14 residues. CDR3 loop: CASSRGDGEEGYTF. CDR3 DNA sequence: TGTGCCAGCAGCCGGGGGGACGGCGAGGAGGGCTACACCTTC.

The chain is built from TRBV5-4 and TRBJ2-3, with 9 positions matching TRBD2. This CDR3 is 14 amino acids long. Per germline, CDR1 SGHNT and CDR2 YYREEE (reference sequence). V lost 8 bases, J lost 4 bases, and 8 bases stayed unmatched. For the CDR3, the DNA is TGTGCCAGTTCAGGCGGGGGGGCGCCAGATACGCAGTATTTT. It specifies CASSGGGAPDTQYF. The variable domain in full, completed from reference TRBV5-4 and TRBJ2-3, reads ETGVTQSPTHLIKTRGQQVTLRCSSQSGHNTVSWYQQALGQGPQFIFQYYREEENGRGNFPPRFSGLQFPNYSSELNVNALELDDSALYLCASSGGGAPDTQYFGPGTRLTVL.

The CDR3 sequence: CASSQDAGARGEKLFF. Here the CDR3 DNA reads TGTGCCAGCAGCCAAGACGCCGGGGCACGGGGTGAAAAACTGTTTTTT. This sequence joins TRBV3-1 and TRBJ1-4; tentative D call: TRBD1 (5 bases). The V end was cut by 0 bases, the J end by 7 bases, with 15 bases between. The germline CDR1 and CDR2 sequences are LGHDT and YNNKEL (reference sequence). The CDR3 has 16 amino acids.

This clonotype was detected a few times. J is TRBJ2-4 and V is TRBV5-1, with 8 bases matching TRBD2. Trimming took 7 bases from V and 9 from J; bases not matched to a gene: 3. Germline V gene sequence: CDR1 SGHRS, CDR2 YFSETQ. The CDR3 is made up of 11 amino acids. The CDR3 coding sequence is TGCGCCAGCGGGCGGGGGGCCATTCAGTACTTC. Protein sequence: CASGRGAIQYF.

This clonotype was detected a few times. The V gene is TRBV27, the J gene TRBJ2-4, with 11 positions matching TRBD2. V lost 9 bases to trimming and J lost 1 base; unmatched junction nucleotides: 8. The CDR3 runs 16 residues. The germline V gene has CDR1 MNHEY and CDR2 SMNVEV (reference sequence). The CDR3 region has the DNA TGTGCCAGGAGACTAGCGGGGAATGGGGCCAAAAACATTCAGTACTTC. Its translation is CARRLAGNGAKNIQYF.

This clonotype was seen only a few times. Here the CDR3 DNA reads TGCAGTGCTCCCAGCGGGACTCGCTCCTACAATGAGCAGTTCTTC. This translates into CSAPSGTRSYNEQFF. The chain is built from TRBV20-1 and TRBJ2-1; 7 nucleotides align to TRBD2. Germline assignment: CDR1 DFQATT and CDR2 SNEGSKA (reference sequence). Germline trimming cut 5 bases from V and 0 bases from J; bases unmatched to any gene: 7. There are 15 residues in the CDR3.

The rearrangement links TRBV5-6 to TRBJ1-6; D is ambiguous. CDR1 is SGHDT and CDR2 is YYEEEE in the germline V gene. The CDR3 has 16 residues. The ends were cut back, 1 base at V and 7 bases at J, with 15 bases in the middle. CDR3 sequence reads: CASSLLGGLINSPLHF. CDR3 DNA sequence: TGTGCCAGCAGCTTGTTGGGCGGCCTGATAAATTCACCCCTCCACTTT.

The CDR3, as DNA: TGTGCCAGCTCACCTTCGGGCGTCTGGGAGCTGTTTTTT. The encoded protein is CASSPSGVWELFF. This rearrangement joins TRBV18 to TRBJ2-2; D is uncertain. V was clipped by 3 bases and J by 9 bases, with 11 bases between them. In germline, CDR1 is KGHSH, CDR2 LQKENI. The CDR3 length is 13 residues.

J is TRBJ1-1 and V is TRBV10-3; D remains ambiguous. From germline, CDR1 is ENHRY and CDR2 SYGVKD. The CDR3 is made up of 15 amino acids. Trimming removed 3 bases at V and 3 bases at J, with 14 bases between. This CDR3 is CAISDSSGWDTEAFF. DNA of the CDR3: TGTGCCATCAGTGACTCAAGCGGTTGGGACACTGAAGCTTTCTTT.

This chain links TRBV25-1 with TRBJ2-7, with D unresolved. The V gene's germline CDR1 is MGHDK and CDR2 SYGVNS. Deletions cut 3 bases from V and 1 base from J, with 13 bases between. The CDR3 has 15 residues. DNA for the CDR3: TGTGCCAGCAGTGACCACGGACCGGTATCCTACGAGCAGTACTTC. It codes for CASSDHGPVSYEQYF.

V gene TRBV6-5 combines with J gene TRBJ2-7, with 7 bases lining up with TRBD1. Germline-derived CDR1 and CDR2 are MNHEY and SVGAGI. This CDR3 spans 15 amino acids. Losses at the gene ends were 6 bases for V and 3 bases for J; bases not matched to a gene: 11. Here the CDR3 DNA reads TGTGCCAGCAGCACCACCGGGACAGCTAACTACGAGCAGTACTTC. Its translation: CASSTTGTANYEQYF.

In DNA form, the CDR3 reads TGTGCCAGTAGTAGGACAGGGGGCCTCAACTATGGCTACACCTTC. It yields the protein CASSRTGGLNYGYTF. This chain connects TRBV19 to TRBJ1-2, with 11 nucleotides matching TRBD1. V was clipped by 4 bases and J by 2 bases; unmatched bases: 3. The CDR3 is made up of 15 amino acids. Germline lookup yields CDR1 LNHDA and CDR2 SQIVND (reference sequence).